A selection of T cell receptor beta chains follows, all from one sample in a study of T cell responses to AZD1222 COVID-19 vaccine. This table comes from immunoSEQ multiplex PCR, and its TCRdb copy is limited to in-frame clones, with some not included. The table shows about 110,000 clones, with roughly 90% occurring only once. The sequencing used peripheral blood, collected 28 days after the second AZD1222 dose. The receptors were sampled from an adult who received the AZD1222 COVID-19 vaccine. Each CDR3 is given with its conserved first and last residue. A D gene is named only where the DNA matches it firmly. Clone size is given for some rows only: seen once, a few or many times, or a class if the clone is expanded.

CDR3 DNA: TGTGCCAGCAGCTTGGTCAGGGTTAACTATGGCTACACCTTC; CDR3 protein: CASSLVRVNYGYTF; clone size: NA; V gene: TRBV11-2; D gene: NA; J gene: TRBJ1-2
CDR3 DNA: TGTGCCAGCAGTTTATCGACTAGCGGGGGGGGAGGTGAGCAGTTCTTC; CDR3 protein: CASSLSTSGGGGEQFF; clone size: once; V gene: TRBV27; D gene: TRBD2; J gene: TRBJ2-1
CDR3 DNA: TGCGCCAGCAGCCAAGGTCGTGTCGGGAGGGCCAACACCGGGGAGCTGTTTTTT; CDR3 protein: CASSQGRVGRANTGELFF; clone size: NA; V gene: TRBV4-1; D gene: TRBD2; J gene: TRBJ2-2
CDR3 DNA: TGCGCCAGCAGTCAAGCACCTGACAGGACCTACAATGAGCAGTTCTTC; CDR3 protein: CASSQAPDRTYNEQFF; clone size: NA; V gene: TRBV23-1; D gene: NA; J gene: TRBJ2-1
CDR3 DNA: TGTGCCAGCAGTTACTTACGAACTTCAGGGAACGAGCAGTACTTC; CDR3 protein: CASSYLRTSGNEQYF; clone size: NA; V gene: TRBV6-5; D gene: NA; J gene: TRBJ2-7
CDR3 DNA: TGCGCCAGCAGCCATACCAGGGGAGATAATGAAAAACTGTTTTTT; CDR3 protein: CASSHTRGDNEKLFF; clone size: NA; V gene: TRBV4-1; D gene: NA; J gene: TRBJ1-4
CDR3 DNA: TGTGCCAGCAGTCCAGGGACTAGCGGGAGGGGGGTCCAAGAGACCCAGTACTTC; CDR3 protein: CASSPGTSGRGVQETQYF; clone size: once; V gene: TRBV27; D gene: TRBD2; J gene: TRBJ2-5
CDR3 DNA: TGTGCCAGCAGCTTACGAACATCTAACTATGGCTACACCTTC; CDR3 protein: CASSLRTSNYGYTF; clone size: NA; V gene: TRBV7-8; D gene: NA; J gene: TRBJ1-2
CDR3 DNA: TGTGCCAGCAGTGACGTAGTGGGGACAAGAAATGAAAAACTGTTTTTT; CDR3 protein: CASSDVVGTRNEKLFF; clone size: once; V gene: TRBV6-1; D gene: NA; J gene: TRBJ1-4
CDR3 DNA: TGTGCCAGCAGTGAATCGCGGGGGCCAAACTACGAGCAGTACTTC; CDR3 protein: CASSESRGPNYEQYF; clone size: NA; V gene: TRBV2; D gene: NA; J gene: TRBJ2-7
CDR3 DNA: TGTGCCAGCAGTTACTCGGAGGGTCCCACTGAAGCTTTCTTT; CDR3 protein: CASSYSEGPTEAFF; clone size: NA; V gene: TRBV6-2/TRBV6-3; D gene: NA; J gene: TRBJ1-1
CDR3 DNA: TGCGCCAGCAGCTTTGGATTCCTTCAAGAGACCCAGTACTTC; CDR3 protein: CASSFGFLQETQYF; clone size: NA; V gene: TRBV5-1; D gene: NA; J gene: TRBJ2-5
CDR3 DNA: TGTGCCAGCAGCCTGGGACTAGCGGGGTACAATGAGCAGTTCTTC; CDR3 protein: CASSLGLAGYNEQFF; clone size: NA; V gene: TRBV3-1/TRBV3-2; D gene: TRBD2; J gene: TRBJ2-1
CDR3 DNA: TGTGCCAGCAGCTTTAGGGTACAGGGCGCTATCGCGAACACCGGGGAGCTGTTTTTT; CDR3 protein: CASSFRVQGAIANTGELFF; clone size: once; V gene: TRBV13; D gene: NA; J gene: TRBJ2-2
CDR3 DNA: TGTGCCAGTAGTATTCAGGTAGTCGGGGAGCTGTTTTTT; CDR3 protein: CASSIQVVGELFF; clone size: NA; V gene: TRBV19; D gene: NA; J gene: TRBJ2-2
CDR3 DNA: TGTGCCAGCAGTTTAACAGTGGAGCCCAGAGGCTACACCTTC; CDR3 protein: CASSLTVEPRGYTF; clone size: NA; V gene: TRBV27; D gene: NA; J gene: TRBJ1-2
CDR3 DNA: TGTGCCAGCAGCGAACGGGGACAGGTGAATGAAAAACTGTTTTTT; CDR3 protein: CASSERGQVNEKLFF; clone size: NA; V gene: TRBV7-2; D gene: TRBD1; J gene: TRBJ1-4
CDR3 DNA: TGTGCCAGCAGTTACCAGCGGGGGGCCTACGAGCAGTACTTC; CDR3 protein: CASSYQRGAYEQYF; clone size: once; V gene: TRBV6-5; D gene: TRBD2; J gene: TRBJ2-7
CDR3 DNA: TGTGCCAGCAGTTCCAGGGGGCTCCCTGAAGCTTTCTTT; CDR3 protein: CASSSRGLPEAFF; clone size: NA; V gene: TRBV27; D gene: TRBD1; J gene: TRBJ1-1
CDR3 DNA: TGCAGCGTTGGGGAGGGGGGGATCAATCAGCCCCAGCATTTT; CDR3 protein: CSVGEGGINQPQHF; clone size: NA; V gene: TRBV29-1; D gene: NA; J gene: TRBJ1-5
CDR3 DNA: TGTGCCAGCTCACCGGGACTAGCGGGAGTTTCTGAGCAGTTCTTC; CDR3 protein: CASSPGLAGVSEQFF; clone size: NA; V gene: TRBV18; D gene: TRBD2; J gene: TRBJ2-1
CDR3 DNA: TGTGCCAGCAGCCAAGATCTCGGGACAGTGAATTCACCCCTCCACTTT; CDR3 protein: CASSQDLGTVNSPLHF; clone size: NA; V gene: TRBV4-2; D gene: TRBD1; J gene: TRBJ1-6
CDR3 DNA: TGCGCCAGCAGGGCCGACAGCGTGAACACTGAAGCTTTCTTT; CDR3 protein: CASRADSVNTEAFF; clone size: NA; V gene: TRBV10-1; D gene: NA; J gene: TRBJ1-1
CDR3 DNA: TGTGCCAGCAGGACCTCGGGGAGAAATAATTCACCCCTCCACTTT; CDR3 protein: CASRTSGRNNSPLHF; clone size: NA; V gene: TRBV6-5; D gene: NA; J gene: TRBJ1-6
CDR3 DNA: TGCAGCGGAGGTCGGGGTGGGGTAGATGGCTACACCTTC; CDR3 protein: CSGGRGGVDGYTF; clone size: NA; V gene: TRBV29-1; D gene: NA; J gene: TRBJ1-2
CDR3 DNA: TGTGCCAGCAGTTATGGGGCAGCAACTAACTATGGCTACACCTTC; CDR3 protein: CASSYGAATNYGYTF; clone size: NA; V gene: TRBV6-5; D gene: NA; J gene: TRBJ1-2
CDR3 DNA: TGTGCCACCAAAGTCGGCACCGGCTCCTACAATGAGCAGTTCTTC; CDR3 protein: CATKVGTGSYNEQFF; clone size: once; V gene: TRBV19; D gene: NA; J gene: TRBJ2-1
CDR3 DNA: TGTGCCAGTAGGGAGGGGGGACGTTCTTCCGAGCAGTACTTC; CDR3 protein: CASREGGRSSEQYF; clone size: NA; V gene: TRBV19; D gene: NA; J gene: TRBJ2-7
CDR3 DNA: TGTGCCTGGGGGGGACAGACTAACTATGGCTACACCTTC; CDR3 protein: CAWGGQTNYGYTF; clone size: NA; V gene: TRBV30; D gene: TRBD1; J gene: TRBJ1-2
CDR3 DNA: TGTGCCAGCAGTTACTCCCGGACCTCCTACGAGCAGTACTTC; CDR3 protein: CASSYSRTSYEQYF; clone size: NA; V gene: TRBV6-5; D gene: NA; J gene: TRBJ2-7
CDR3 DNA: TGTGCCAGCAGACTAGCGGGAGTCGACGAGCAGTTCTTC; CDR3 protein: CASRLAGVDEQFF; clone size: NA; V gene: TRBV6-5; D gene: TRBD2; J gene: TRBJ2-1
CDR3 DNA: TGTGCCATCTTAACAGGGGGCTATGGCTACACCTTC; CDR3 protein: CAILTGGYGYTF; clone size: NA; V gene: TRBV28; D gene: TRBD1; J gene: TRBJ1-2
CDR3 DNA: TGTGCCAGTAGTGCGCCCGGGCAGGGCGGCTCCTACGAGCAGTACTTC; CDR3 protein: CASSAPGQGGSYEQYF; clone size: NA; V gene: TRBV19; D gene: NA; J gene: TRBJ2-7